These T cell receptor beta chains were read from a single sample in a study of glioma-infiltrating T cells. TCRdb itself ran the multiplex PCR reads through MiXCR, one entry per CDR3 protein. Among around 140,000 distinct CDR3 sequences, roughly two fifths were seen once, and the ten largest hold around 20%. The source material was glioma tissue, nonneoplastic brain tissue, or PBMCs (not recorded which). The receptors originated from a human donor with low-grade glioma or glioblastoma, undergoing nonglioma brain surgery, or in good health (not recorded which). The CDR3 runs from the conserved cysteine through the conserved F or W. The D gene is left open where the match is weak. Rows give clone size only sometimes, using once, few, many, or a class for an expanded clone.

few,.,TRBV20-1,TRBJ1-1,14,TGCAGTGCTAGAGACCCGGGACTGAACACTGAAGCTTTCTTT,CSARDPGLNTEAFF
few,.,TRBV6-1,TRBJ2-7,12,TGTGCCAGCAATGAAGACTCCTACGAGCAGTACTTC,CASNEDSYEQYF
few,TRBD1,TRBV28,TRBJ1-4,15,TGTGCCAGCACCTCTAGGGCAGGGGGATTGAGGAAACTGTTTTTT,CASTSRAGGLRKLFF
few,TRBD1,TRBV7-8,TRBJ2-1,13,TGTGCCAGCAGCGCAACAGGGGGCGATGAGCAGTTCTTC,CASSATGGDEQFF
.,TRBD2,TRBV28,TRBJ2-3,15,TGTGCCAGGAGGAAAGGGACTAGCGGGGCCGATACGCAGTATTTT,CARRKGTSGADTQYF
few,.,TRBV7-8,TRBJ2-3,18,TGTGCCAGCAGCTTAGCGGAAGGGGGAGGGGCAAACACAGATACGCAGTATTTT,CASSLAEGGGANTDTQYF
many,.,TRBV27,TRBJ2-4,16,TGTGCCAGCAGTTTAAAGGGGCCAGTAGCCAAAAACATTCAGTACTTC,CASSLKGPVAKNIQYF
many,.,TRBV27,TRBJ1-1,13,TGTGCCAGCAGTTTCTCGGTGAACACTGAAGCTTTCTTT,CASSFSVNTEAFF
many,TRBD1,TRBV6-1,TRBJ1-2,14,TGTGCCAGCAGTATCGGGGGACAGGACTATGGCTACACCTTC,CASSIGGQDYGYTF
few,TRBD1,TRBV6-1,TRBJ2-1,14,TGTGCCAGCGAGACAGGGAGTGACTACAATGAGCAGTTCTTC,CASETGSDYNEQFF
few,TRBD2,TRBV4-1,TRBJ2-3,17,TGCGCCAGCAGCCAAGAAGGACTAGCGGGGGGCACAGATACGCAGTATTTT,CASSQEGLAGGTDTQYF
.,.,TRBV4-1,TRBJ1-2,17,TGCGCCAGCAGCCAAGAAGTGACAGCCCTGTACTCCTATGGCTACACCTTC,CASSQEVTALYSYGYTF
.,.,TRBV6-1,TRBJ2-4,16,TGTGCCAGCACCAAATTTCCCCGGGACCTCAAAAACATTCAGTACTTC,CASTKFPRDLKNIQYF
.,.,TRBV7-2,TRBJ1-1,14,TGTGCCAGCAGCTTAGATCGGGGGGGGTTTGAAGCTTTCTTT,CASSLDRGGFEAFF
.,TRBD1,TRBV28,TRBJ1-2,15,TGTGCCAGCAGTTTCTTACAGGGGGCGGGATATGGCTACACCTTC,CASSFLQGAGYGYTF
.,.,TRBV20-1,TRBJ1-1,15,TGCAGTGCTAGAAGTCTCAGGGGCATGAACACTGAAGCTTTCTTT,CSARSLRGMNTEAFF
few,.,TRBV7-9,TRBJ2-1,13,TGTGCCAGCAGCTTATCCGGACAAAATGAGCAGTTCTTC,CASSLSGQNEQFF